The entry below describes one T cell receptor beta chain. Its target is unknown. This record belongs to a study of cytomegalovirus exposure and HLA in healthy donors. Study-level points and caveats: As a later analysis showed, several of the most significant clusters appeared to be linked to common viral pathogens. TCR beta chains numbering about 160 were designated cytomegalovirus-associated. Later, TCR association rates were found to vary by HLA locus, highest for DRB1 and lowest for HLA-C. Cytomegalovirus status, reportedly, was diagnosed with high specificity and sensitivity by the classifier.

CDR3 length equals 16 residues. The V segment lost 6 bases and the J segment 7 bases; nucleotides outside the gene matches: 9. The germline gives CDR1 MGHRA, CDR2 YSYEKL. The PCR was carried out with 60 Vbeta primers and 13 Jbeta primers. The data were produced by immunoSEQ multiplex PCR, yet TCRdb's version contains in-frame clones alone and is incomplete. The sample yields 200,000 or so clones, 85% to 90% seen once. Specimen: PBMCs. The clonotype originates from a human donor in good health. The chain employs TRBV4-1 and TRBJ2-1; 13 bases agree with TRBD2. CDR3 bases: TGCGCCAGCAGTTCTCCCGGGACTAGCGGGATAAATGAGCAGTTCTTC. Amino acids: CASSSPGTSGINEQFF.